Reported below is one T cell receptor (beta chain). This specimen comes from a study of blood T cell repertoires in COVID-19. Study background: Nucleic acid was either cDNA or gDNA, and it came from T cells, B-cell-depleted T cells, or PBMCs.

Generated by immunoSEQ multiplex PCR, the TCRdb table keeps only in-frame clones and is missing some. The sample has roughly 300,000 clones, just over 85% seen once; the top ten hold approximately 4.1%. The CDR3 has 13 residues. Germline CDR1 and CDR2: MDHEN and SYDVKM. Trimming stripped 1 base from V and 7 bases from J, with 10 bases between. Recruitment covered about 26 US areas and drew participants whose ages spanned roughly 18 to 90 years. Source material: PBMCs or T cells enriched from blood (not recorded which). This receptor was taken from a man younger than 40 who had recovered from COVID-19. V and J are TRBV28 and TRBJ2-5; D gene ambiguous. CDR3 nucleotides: TGTGCCAGCAGTTTATCAGAGCGCGGGACCCAGTACTTC. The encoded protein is CASSLSERGTQYF.